This passage covers 2 T cell receptor beta chains from one sample sequenced in a study of T cell responses to AZD1222 COVID-19 vaccine. Using immunoSEQ multiplex PCR, the repertoire was profiled, and TCRdb retains in-frame clones only, with some absent. The repertoire includes 100,000 to 140,000 clones, about 90% of them detected once, and around 4.9% sits in the top ten. This material consisted of peripheral blood, taken 28 days after the second AZD1222 dose. The receptor set was obtained from an adult who received the AZD1222 COVID-19 vaccine.

The chain uses TRBV9 and TRBJ2-1, with TRBD2 identical over 9 bases. Germline lookup yields CDR1 SGDLS and CDR2 YYNGEE. V lost 0 bases to trimming and J lost 3 bases; unmatched junction nucleotides: 7. The CDR3 has 17 amino acids. CDR3 nucleotide sequence: TGTGCCAGCAGCGTAGGTGGCGGGGGGGCTGGCTACAATGAGCAGTTCTTC. It encodes CASSVGGGGAGYNEQFF.

The chain has TRBV5-4 and TRBJ2-7; TRBD1 is a possible D gene (6 bases). Germline lookup yields CDR1 SGHNT and CDR2 YYREEE (reference sequence). With 0 bases removed from V and 3 bases from J, the gap between germline ends came to 16 bases. This CDR3 contains 16 residues. CDR3 residues: CASSLGLAQGYYEQYF. For the CDR3, the DNA is TGTGCCAGCAGCTTGGGCCTCGCTCAGGGGTACTACGAGCAGTACTTC.